These 14 T cell receptor beta chains came from one sample sequenced in a study of CXCR3-negative and CXCR3-positive naive CD8 T cells. Whole-study results and caveats: Naive CXCR3-positive cells had TRB CDR3s more hydrophobic than those of CXCR3-negative naive cells.

These receptors are not linked to any known antigen. UMI-tagged TRB cDNA libraries were built via 5' RACE. TCRdb re-called the 5' RACE reads; every CDR3 protein appears as one record, without DNA. The sample shows around 63,000 distinct CDR3 sequences, and 4% to 5.5% sits with its ten largest clones. The material sequenced was naive CXCR3+ CD8+ T cells from blood. The subset is: CD45RO-CCR7+CD27+CD95- naive CD8+ T cells expressing CXCR3 (TNR3+). The receptors were sampled from a human donor in good health. Some clones in this sample may be carry-over from other donors' samples.

V gene TRBV29-1 combines with J gene TRBJ2-2; the TCRdb call, TRBD1, lacks DNA for checking. The CDR3 length is 16 residues. The V gene's germline CDR1 is SQVTM and CDR2 ANQGSEA. The CDR3: CSVEGGGQGGPGELFF.

This chain connects TRBV5-6 to TRBJ2-7; TCRdb's D gene call, TRBD2, goes unchecked for lack of DNA. Germline V gene lookup returns CDR1 SGHDT and CDR2 YYEEEE. The CDR3 is 15 amino acids. CDR3 amino acids: CASSDRTSGVYEQYF.

Here the CDR3 reads CASSPSTSGGYNEQFF. The chain combines TRBV4-2 with TRBJ2-1; TCRdb picks TRBD2, but there is no DNA to check that call. Germline V gives CDR1 LGHNA, CDR2 YNFKEQ. This CDR3 is built from 16 residues.

CDR3 sequence reads: CASSESGLAGADTQYF. The chain links TRBV25-1 to TRBJ2-3; TCRdb lists TRBD2, though no DNA is available to test this call. The CDR3 spans 16 residues. CDR1 is MGHDK, CDR2 SYGVNS, per germline. The full variable domain, in which reference TRBV25-1 and TRBJ2-3 provide the parts outside the CDR3, is EADIYQTPRYLVIGTGKKITLECSQTMGHDKMYWYQQDPGMELHLIHYSYGVNSTEKGDLSSESTVSRIRTEHFPLTLESARPSHTSQYLCASSESGLAGADTQYFGPGTRLTVL.

V gene TRBV11-2 combines with J gene TRBJ2-5; TCRdb's assignment of TRBD2 cannot be checked, as there is no DNA. CDR1 is SGHAT and CDR2 is FQNNGV in the germline V gene. This CDR3 spans 16 amino acids. CDR3 sequence: CASSLETSGAQETQYF.

The V gene is TRBV7-9, the J gene TRBJ2-1; without DNA, the TCRdb call of TRBD2 cannot be checked. Germline assignment: CDR1 SEHNR and CDR2 FQNEAQ (reference sequence). The CDR3 runs 17 residues. The CDR3 protein is CASSLSLTSGLRDEQFF.

The V gene is TRBV2, the J gene TRBJ2-3; TCRdb reports TRBD1, a call that lacks DNA to check it against. The CDR3 has 18 residues. CDR1 SNHLY and CDR2 FYNNEI come from the germline V gene. CDR3 sequence: CASSQRSRDRFGSDTQYF.

The J gene is TRBJ1-1, the V gene TRBV12-3 or TRBV12-4; TCRdb lists TRBD1, though no DNA is available to test this call. The CDR3 extends over 14 amino acids. CDR3 loop: CASPAPDRATEAFF.

V is TRBV3-1 and J is TRBJ2-3; TCRdb indicates TRBD1, and absent DNA this call remains unverified. The V gene's germline CDR1 is LGHDT and CDR2 YNNKEL (reference sequence). The length of the CDR3 is 15 residues. The CDR3 is CASSTDRGSTDTQYF.

This sequence joins TRBV18 and TRBJ1-4. The CDR3 length is 15 residues. Germline assignment: CDR1 KGHSH and CDR2 LQKENI. The CDR3 is CASSPPYGSGEKLFF. Full variable domain (rest looked up from reference TRBV18 and TRBJ1-4): NAGVMQNPRHLVRRRGQEARLRCSPMKGHSHVYWYRQLPEEGLKFMVYLQKENIIDESGMPKERFSAEFPKEGPSILRIQQVVRGDSAAYFCASSPPYGSGEKLFFGSGTQLSVL.

The CDR3 protein is CAIRDIMVSGANVLTF. The gene calls are TRBV10-3 and TRBJ2-6. Germline CDR1 ENHRY, CDR2 SYGVKD. This CDR3 contains 16 residues.

The chain couples TRBV12-3 or TRBV12-4 to TRBJ1-1; checking the TCRdb D call of TRBD1 is not possible without DNA. This CDR3 comprises 15 residues. The CDR3 protein is CASSLKVGGHGGAFF.

The CDR3 loop reads CASSPGTGEGAYEQYF. V usage is TRBV7-6 and J usage is TRBJ2-7; TCRdb's D call of TRBD1 is untestable without DNA. The germline CDR1 and CDR2 sequences are SGHVS and FNYEAQ. The CDR3 contains 16 residues. Based on the CDR3 plus reference TRBV7-6 and TRBJ2-7, the full variable domain is GAGVSQSPRYKVTKRGQDVALRCDPISGHVSLYWYRQALGQGPEFLTYFNYEAQQDKSGLPNDRFSAERPEGSISTLTIQRTEQRDSAMYRCASSPGTGEGAYEQYFGPGTRLTVT.

CDR3 amino acids: CSGTAGGSYNEQFF. The chain joins TRBV29-1 to TRBJ2-1; the D call of TRBD2 rests on TCRdb alone, since no DNA is present to check it. The germline CDR1 and CDR2 sequences are SQVTM and ANQGSEA. The CDR3 contains 14 residues.